This TCR beta chain was identified in a study of blood T cell repertoires in COVID-19. Clones were sequenced by immunoSEQ multiplex PCR, and TCRdb holds only the in-frame ones, with some missing. Found here are about 130,000 clones, approximately 81% of them singletons; the top ten hold 37%. Germline V gene sequence: CDR1 SGHVS, CDR2 FNYEAQ. The CDR3 is 15 residues long. J gave up 7 bases and V 2 bases, and 6 bases lay outside the gene matches. The receptor was isolated from a man aged 35-49 years with active or convalescent COVID-19. Input material: peripheral blood. The V call is TRBV7-6, the J call TRBJ2-1; 9 bases align to TRBD2. This CDR3 reads CASSLPAGGLNEQFF. The DNA of the CDR3 is TGTGCCAGCAGCTTACCCGCGGGGGGGTTAAATGAGCAGTTCTTC. The complete variable domain, with remaining parts taken from reference TRBV7-6 and TRBJ2-1, reads GAGVSQSPRYKVTKRGQDVALRCDPISGHVSLYWYRQALGQGPEFLTYFNYEAQQDKSGLPNDRFSAERPEGSISTLTIQRTEQRDSAMYRCASSLPAGGLNEQFFGPGTRLTVL.